This T cell receptor beta chain was sequenced for a study of OX40 agonist ivuxolimab in advanced cancers. Study-wide background: Administration of intravenous ivuxolimab to patients occurred every 2 weeks at 0.01 to 10 mg/kg. Regarding the study as a whole: Among the lowest peripheral clonal expansion occurred in 0.1-3.0 mg/kg partial responders.

Libraries were prepared by immunoSEQ multiplex PCR; TCRdb keeps only in-frame clonotypes and omits some of them. The data contain over 85,000 clones, about nine tenths of them singletons. Concerning this clone itself: The antigen is unknown.

This CDR3 is built from 15 residues. Looked up from germline, CDR1 is LGHNA and CDR2 is YNFKEQ. Trimming took 4 bases from V and 8 from J, leaving 15 bases between them. This rearrangement joins TRBV4-2 to TRBJ1-6, with unresolved D. Sample: CD4+ or CD8+ T cells sorted from blood, taken in a trial of the OX40 agonist ivuxolimab. The TCR was taken from an adult with an advanced solid tumor such as melanoma, head and neck, liver or kidney cancer. The CDR3 protein is CASSPFKGHDSPLHF. For the CDR3, the DNA is TGTGCCAGCAGCCCCTTCAAAGGGCATGATTCACCCCTCCACTTT.